These 31 T cell receptor beta chains originate from one sample sequenced in a study of cytomegalovirus exposure and HLA in healthy donors. A multiplex PCR was run with 60 Vbeta primers and 13 Jbeta primers. Generated by immunoSEQ multiplex PCR, the TCRdb table keeps only in-frame clones and is missing some. Of about 170,000 clones listed, roughly 80% are singletons. Sequenced material: PBMCs. The receptors here all came from a woman aged 18-29 years in good health and CMV-seronegative.

The rearrangement joins TRBV28 to TRBJ2-7; possibly TRBD1 for D (6 bases). There are 13 residues in the CDR3. CDR1 is MDHEN and CDR2 is SYDVKM in the germline V gene. The V end lost 0 bases, the J end lost 5 bases, and 8 bases lay between the germline ends. The CDR3 DNA reads TGTGCCAGCAGTTTATGGGGGGCCCACGAGCAGTACTTC. This sequence encodes CASSLWGAHEQYF.

The chain uses TRBV5-8 and TRBJ2-7; TRBD1 matches at 9 bases. CDR3 length: 17 residues. Germline lookup yields CDR1 SGHTS and CDR2 YDEGEE. Trimming took 1 base from V and 4 from J; bases not matched to a gene: 12. For the CDR3, the DNA is TGTGCCAGCAGCTTGCTCAAGAGGACAGGGGTCTTTTACGAGCAGTACTTC. Its translation: CASSLLKRTGVFYEQYF.

This chain connects TRBV18 to TRBJ1-2; TRBD1 might be the D (5 bases). Trimming took off 3 bases at V and 10 bases at J, with 12 bases between the two ends. The CDR3 covers 12 residues. Germline-derived CDR1 and CDR2 are KGHSH and LQKENI. The CDR3 sequence: CASSPRDGTYTF. CDR3 nucleotide sequence: TGTGCCAGCTCACCGCGGGACGGTACCTACACCTTC.

The chain combines TRBV30 with TRBJ1-1; D not resolved. The ends were cut back, 3 bases at V and 1 base at J, with 12 bases in the middle. Germline CDR1 is GTSNPN and CDR2 is SVGIG (reference sequence). This CDR3 has 14 residues. The CDR3 nucleotides are TGTGCCTGGAGACCAAACAATCCGAACACTGAAGCTTTCTTT. Translating gives CAWRPNNPNTEAFF.

The V call is TRBV4-1, the J call TRBJ2-7; 11 bases agree with TRBD2. The germline gives CDR1 MGHRA, CDR2 YSYEKL. J gave up 3 bases and V 1 base, and 11 bases lay outside the gene matches. The CDR3 length is 18 residues. The CDR3 DNA sequence: TGCGCCAGCAGCCAAGTTCCAAAGACTAGCGGGACGAGCTACGAGCAGTACTTC. It translates to CASSQVPKTSGTSYEQYF.

This chain joins TRBV18 and TRBJ2-6; possible D gene TRBD1, 6 bases. V lost 3 bases to trimming and J lost 0 bases, with 6 bases between them. This CDR3 comprises 15 residues. In germline, CDR1 is KGHSH, CDR2 LQKENI. The CDR3 reads CASSPGASGANVLTF. The CDR3 nucleotides are TGTGCCAGCTCACCGGGGGCCTCTGGGGCCAACGTCCTGACTTTC.

The chain is built from TRBV6-1 and TRBJ2-1; perhaps TRBD1 as D (5 bases). The V gene's germline CDR1 is MNHNS and CDR2 SASEGT. Trimming cost V 4 bases and J 6 bases, with 10 bases left between them. This CDR3 spans 13 amino acids. The chain's CDR3 is CASSVRVFNEQFF. The CDR3 DNA is TGTGCCAGCAGTGTCAGGGTGTTCAATGAGCAGTTCTTC.

The rearrangement links TRBV19 to TRBJ2-7; 11 nucleotides align to TRBD1. CDR3 length: 14 residues. CDR1 is LNHDA, CDR2 SQIVND, per germline (reference sequence). J gave up 2 bases and V 8 bases, and 5 bases lay outside the gene matches. CDR3 residues: CASQRTGGPYEQYF. CDR3 coding DNA: TGTGCCAGTCAGAGGACAGGGGGCCCCTACGAGCAGTACTTC.

A single count supports this clone. The chain links TRBV11-3 to TRBJ2-7, with D perhaps TRBD2 (5 bases). Germline CDR1 SGHNT, CDR2 YENEEA. The CDR3 spans 15 residues. V was cut by 5 bases and J by 6 bases, with 20 bases left in between. CDR3 region: CASSPTILTSSEQYF. The CDR3 nucleotides are TGTGCCAGCAGCCCAACCATCCTTACTAGTTCCGAGCAGTACTTC.

This chain links TRBV6-5 with TRBJ2-7, with 10 bases identical to TRBD1. The V segment lost 6 bases and the J segment 7 bases; nucleotides outside the gene matches: 6. Germline CDR1 is MNHEY and CDR2 is SVGAGI. The CDR3 loop spans 13 amino acids. The CDR3 nucleotides are TGTGCCAGCAGAGGACAGGGGGTAGGGGAGCAGTACTTC. Amino acid sequence: CASRGQGVGEQYF.

This clone occurred a few times. The CDR3: CASSPRETYNEQFF. The DNA of the CDR3 is TGTGCCAGTAGTCCCCGGGAGACCTACAATGAGCAGTTCTTC. The chain recombines TRBV19 with TRBJ2-1; D perhaps matches TRBD2 (6 bases). The V end was cut by 5 bases, the J end by 2 bases, with 10 bases between. This CDR3 is built from 14 residues. Germline CDR1 is LNHDA and CDR2 is SQIVND (reference sequence).

This clone occurred a few times. The chain couples TRBV2 to TRBJ2-2; TRBD1 might be the D (6 bases). The CDR3 extends over 15 amino acids. Per germline, CDR1 SNHLY and CDR2 FYNNEI. The V and J ends lost 4 bases and 4 bases respectively, with 13 bases between them. The CDR3 spells CASSVSGTLTGELFF. The CDR3 nucleotides are TGTGCCAGCAGTGTGAGTGGGACACTCACCGGGGAGCTGTTTTTT.

In this sample, this clone turned up a few times. This chain uses TRBV6-5 with TRBJ1-4; D is undetermined. The germline CDR1 and CDR2 sequences are MNHEY and SVGAGI. V was pared by 5 bases and J by 7 bases, with 11 bases between. The CDR3 has 13 residues. The CDR3 is CASSEWRSEKLFF. CDR3 nucleotides: TGTGCCAGCAGTGAATGGAGGAGTGAAAAACTGTTTTTT.

The CDR3 loop reads CASSLSGTVIQETQYF. The CDR3 coding sequence is TGTGCCAGCAGCTTATCCGGGACAGTGATTCAAGAGACCCAGTACTTC. This chain uses TRBV7-3 with TRBJ2-5; 7 nucleotides match TRBD1. CDR3 length equals 16 residues. J gave up 2 bases and V 2 bases, and 8 bases lay outside the gene matches. Per germline, CDR1 SGHTA and CDR2 FQGTGA.

V usage is TRBV2 and J usage is TRBJ2-1; a possible D gene is TRBD2 (6 bases). Trimming shortened V by 7 bases and J by 2 bases, and 9 bases separated the two germline ends. The CDR3 totals 13 residues. The germline V gene encodes CDR1 SNHLY and CDR2 FYNNEI. The CDR3 is CASTREAYNEQFF. The CDR3 bases are TGTGCCAGCACGAGGGAGGCCTACAATGAGCAGTTCTTC.

V usage is TRBV4-1 and J usage is TRBJ2-5; 10 nucleotides align to TRBD2. CDR3 length equals 22 residues. Germline CDR1 MGHRA, CDR2 YSYEKL. The V segment lost 0 bases and the J segment 5 bases; nucleotides outside the gene matches: 24. For the CDR3, the DNA is TGCGCCAGCAGCCAAGATGTTATGCAACGCGGGAAAACAAGCGGGAGGGATGAGACCCAGTACTTC. Its translation: CASSQDVMQRGKTSGRDETQYF.

Note on this clone: Other DNA sequences within the sample encode an identical CDR3. This chain joins TRBV19 and TRBJ1-5; D is undetermined. Germline V gene sequence: CDR1 LNHDA, CDR2 SQIVND (reference sequence). CDR3 size: 13 residues. The V gene lost 5 bases and the J gene lost 3 bases, with 8 bases spanning the gap. CDR3 in DNA: TGTGCCAGTAGTGGTCAGAACAATCAGCCCCAGCATTTT. Translation: CASSGQNNQPQHF.

The chain carries TRBV5-1 and TRBJ1-1; no firm D call. Germline loops: CDR1 SGHRS, CDR2 YFSETQ. The length of the CDR3 is 14 residues. V lost 2 bases to trimming and J lost 1 base, with 9 bases between them. CDR3: CASSFGGSNTEAFF. The CDR3 bases are TGCGCCAGCAGCTTCGGAGGATCGAACACTGAAGCTTTCTTT.

This clone appeared a few times. This CDR3 fails to terminate in the conserved phenylalanine or tryptophan, so it likely reflects a read error. Because the CDR3's place on the DNA is in doubt, the DNA is left out and the CDR3 is given as listed by TCRdb. The V call is TRBV7-8, the J call TRBJ2-6; no check of the table's D call, TRBD2, against the DNA was made. Germline V gene sequence: CDR1 SGHVS, CDR2 FQNEAQ. The CDR3 comprises 8 residues, both ends counted. The CDR3 sequence is CASSKRSG.

The V gene is TRBV19, the J gene TRBJ2-2, with unresolved D. CDR3 size: 14 residues. V lost 4 bases and J 8 bases, leaving 14 bases between the germline ends. In germline, CDR1 is LNHDA, CDR2 SQIVND (reference sequence). Here the CDR3 reads CASSTSTSPGELFF. The CDR3 bases are TGTGCCAGTAGTACCTCGACATCACCGGGGGAGCTGTTTTTT.

In its sample, this clone was seen a few times. Here the CDR3 DNA reads TGCGCCAGCAGCTTTAGTCCCTCTGGGGCCAACGTCCTGACTTTC. Amino acids: CASSFSPSGANVLTF. This rearrangement joins TRBV5-1 to TRBJ2-6; D is undetermined. Germline loops: CDR1 SGHRS, CDR2 YFSETQ. This CDR3 spans 15 amino acids. V was shortened by 2 bases and J by 0 bases, with 6 bases between the two germline ends.

The chain links TRBV6-5 to TRBJ2-7, with a possible D match to TRBD2 (5 bases). The CDR3 is 12 amino acids. Per germline, CDR1 MNHEY and CDR2 SVGAGI. V lost 7 bases to trimming and J lost 7 bases, with 14 bases between them. The CDR3 here is CASNPAGGEQYF. CDR3 nucleotides: TGTGCCAGCAATCCCGCGGGCGGAGAGCAGTACTTC.

The rearrangement uses TRBV5-1 and TRBJ1-2, with 9 positions matching TRBD1. From germline, CDR1 is SGHRS and CDR2 YFSETQ. This CDR3 has 15 amino acids. J gave up 1 base and V 4 bases, and 5 bases lay outside the gene matches. CDR3 sequence: CASSPGQGGNYGYTF. In DNA, the CDR3 is TGCGCCAGCAGCCCGGGACAGGGTGGTAACTATGGCTACACCTTC.

The chain recombines TRBV4-2 with TRBJ2-3; possible D gene TRBD2, 5 bases. The ends were cut back, 0 bases at V and 4 bases at J, with 8 bases in the middle. CDR1 and CDR2 (germline): LGHNA, YNFKEQ. The CDR3 covers 14 residues. CDR3: CASSQEAGADTQYF. The CDR3 nucleotides read TGTGCCAGCAGCCAAGAGGCGGGCGCAGATACGCAGTATTTT.

The V call is TRBV7-3, the J call TRBJ2-7; tentative D call: TRBD2 (6 bases). The CDR3 sequence is 15 residues long. V gave up 0 bases and J gave up 7 bases, with 16 bases separating them. Per germline, CDR1 SGHTA and CDR2 FQGTGA. The CDR3 DNA follows: TGTGCCAGCAGCTTAACTCGACTAGTTCCGGGGGAGCAGTACTTC. Translation: CASSLTRLVPGEQYF.

The rearrangement joins TRBV5-4 to TRBJ1-2; the match to TRBD1 covers 9 bases. This CDR3 is built from 14 residues. V was pared by 4 bases and J by 4 bases, with 5 bases of the junction left unmatched. Germline assignment: CDR1 SGHNT and CDR2 YYREEE (reference sequence). The CDR3 loop is CASSAPTGGYGYTF. CDR3 sequence (DNA): TGTGCCAGCAGCGCCCCGACAGGGGGCTATGGCTACACCTTC.

This chain connects TRBV5-1 to TRBJ1-4; D not resolved. V lost 2 bases and J lost 6, with 11 bases in between. The CDR3 sequence is 14 residues long. The germline gives CDR1 SGHRS, CDR2 YFSETQ. The CDR3 bases are TGCGCCAGCAGCTTCGGCAGGCGGGATGAAAAACTGTTTTTT. Translation gives CASSFGRRDEKLFF. Combining the CDR3 with reference TRBV5-1 and TRBJ1-4 gives the whole variable domain KAGVTQTPRYLIKTRGQQVTLSCSPISGHRSVSWYQQTPGQGLQFLFEYFSETQRNKGNFPGRFSGRQFSNSRSEMNVSTLELGDSALYLCASSFGRRDEKLFFGSGTQLSVL.

The chain uses TRBV7-2 and TRBJ2-7; D is uncertain. CDR3 length equals 15 residues. Trimming pared 0 bases from V and 0 bases from J, leaving 9 bases between. The germline CDR1 and CDR2 sequences are SGHTA and FQGNSA. The CDR3 DNA reads as TGTGCCAGCAGCTTAGCGTTTACAGACTCCTACGAGCAGTACTTC. Residues: CASSLAFTDSYEQYF.

The rearrangement joins TRBV19 to TRBJ1-2; 10 positions agree with TRBD1. CDR3 length equals 15 residues. After removal of 4 bases from V and 4 bases from J, the junction contained 6 bases not matched to a gene. Looked up from germline, CDR1 is LNHDA and CDR2 is SQIVND (reference sequence). CDR3: CASSRIGTGAYGYTF. The CDR3 DNA follows: TGTGCCAGTAGTAGGATCGGGACAGGGGCCTATGGCTACACCTTC.

This chain links TRBV5-4 with TRBJ2-1, with TRBD2 matching over 10 bases. The V segment lost 5 bases and the J segment 2 bases; nucleotides outside the gene matches: 4. In germline, CDR1 is SGHNT, CDR2 YYREEE (reference sequence). CDR3 length: 15 residues. The CDR3 nucleotides are TGTGCCAGCAGTCCAGCGGGAGGGGCCTACAATGAGCAGTTCTTC. This sequence encodes CASSPAGGAYNEQFF.

The chain uses TRBV13 and TRBJ2-2; 10 positions match TRBD1. Germline CDR1 and CDR2: PRHDT and FYEKMQ (reference sequence). J gave up 8 bases and V 5 bases, and 5 bases lay outside the gene matches. The CDR3 runs 14 residues. CDR3 DNA sequence: TGTGCCAGCAGCAGACGGACAGGGGGAGGGGAGCTGTTTTTT. Its protein is CASSRRTGGGELFF.